The 24 T cell receptor beta chains below come from one sample, sequenced in a study of T cell changes during pregnancy in multiple sclerosis. The table came from immunoSEQ multiplex PCR; TCRdb's copy has only in-frame clones and leaves some out. The table lists under 85,000 clones, around 90% of them singletons. Sequenced material: peripheral blood, taken after pregnancy. Receptor source: a female donor in good health, enrolled as a control in a pregnancy study.

The rearrangement joins TRBV29-1 to TRBJ2-5; TRBD2 is a possible D gene (5 bases). CDR1 is SQVTM and CDR2 is ANQGSEA in the germline V gene. This CDR3 contains 13 residues. Between the trimmed V and J ends, which lost 3 bases and 2 bases, there was a span of 10 bases. CDR3 protein: CSVERPGQETQYF. CDR3 nucleotides: TGCAGCGTTGAGAGACCGGGACAAGAGACCCAGTACTTC.

V and J are TRBV18 and TRBJ2-3; 8 bases agree with TRBD2. The trim removed 4 bases at V and 2 bases at J, leaving 8 bases unmatched. There are 16 residues in the CDR3. The V gene's germline CDR1 is KGHSH and CDR2 LQKENI. The chain's CDR3 is CASSRTPGLDTDTQYF. The CDR3 coding sequence is TGTGCCAGCTCACGGACCCCGGGACTAGACACAGATACGCAGTATTTT.

The chain has TRBV12-5 and TRBJ2-7, with a possible D match to TRBD2 (5 bases). The CDR3 length is 14 residues. CDR1 is LGHNT and CDR2 is FRNRAP in the germline V gene. The V and J ends lost 4 bases and 3 bases respectively, with 13 bases between them. This chain's CDR3 is CASGSGLPLYEQYF. The DNA of the CDR3 is TGTGCTAGTGGTTCTGGACTCCCCCTCTACGAGCAGTACTTC.

The chain has TRBV7-2 and TRBJ2-3; the match to TRBD1 covers 7 bases. CDR3 length equals 17 residues. The germline CDR1 and CDR2 sequences are SGHTA and FQGNSA. Trimming at V came to 1 base and at J to 2 bases, leaving 9 bases not matched to a gene. The CDR3 region is CASSLEGPGGFTDTQYF. The CDR3 DNA follows: TGTGCCAGCAGCTTAGAAGGTCCAGGGGGTTTCACAGATACGCAGTATTTT.

The chain is built from TRBV18 and TRBJ1-1, with 7 bases fitting TRBD1. The J segment lost 4 bases and the V segment lost 3 bases, leaving 5 bases of the junction unmatched. From germline, CDR1 is KGHSH and CDR2 LQKENI. CDR3 length: 14 amino acids. The CDR3 coding sequence is TGTGCCAGCTCACCTTCGACAGGGTTCACTGAAGCTTTCTTT. Protein: CASSPSTGFTEAFF.

The chain links TRBV30 to TRBJ1-5; possible D gene TRBD1, 5 bases. Trimming cost V 4 bases and J 4 bases, with 17 bases left between them. CDR1 and CDR2 from the germline V gene are GTSNPN and SVGIG (reference sequence). This CDR3 spans 15 amino acids. The CDR3 region has the DNA TGTGCCTGGACCGAACGGGGGGGATCTAATCAGCCCCAGCATTTT. Translation gives CAWTERGGSNQPQHF. The full variable domain, rest sourced from reference TRBV30 and TRBJ1-5, is SQTIHQWPATLVQPVGSPLSLECTVEGTSNPNLYWYRQAAGRGLQLLFYSVGIGQISSEVPQNLSASRPQDRQFILSSKKLLLSDSGFYLCAWTERGGSNQPQHFGDGTRLSIL.

The CDR3 region is CASSRTGVTNEKLFF. In nucleotides, the CDR3 is TGTGCCAGCAGTCGGACAGGGGTGACTAATGAAAAACTGTTTTTT. The chain has TRBV11-2 and TRBJ1-4, with TRBD1 matching over 9 bases. The germline gives CDR1 SGHAT, CDR2 FQNNGV. The CDR3 length is 15 residues. V was clipped by 6 bases and J by 2 bases; unmatched bases: 4.

This clone came up once. This sequence joins TRBV9 and TRBJ2-6; weak D call: TRBD2 (6 bases). CDR1 is SGDLS and CDR2 is YYNGEE in the germline V gene. V lost 4 bases to trimming and J lost 0 bases, with 8 bases between them. The CDR3 loop spans 15 amino acids. This CDR3 reads CASSRRDSGANVLTF. The CDR3 DNA follows: TGTGCCAGCAGCCGGAGGGACTCTGGGGCCAACGTCCTGACTTTC. Using reference TRBV9 and TRBJ2-6 for the parts outside the CDR3, the full variable domain is DSGVTQTPKHLITATGQRVTLRCSPRSGDLSVYWYQQSLDQGLQFLIQYYNGEERAKGNILERFSAQQFPDLHSELNLSSLELGDSALYFCASSRRDSGANVLTFGAGSRLTVL.

J is TRBJ1-2 and V is TRBV6-5, with TRBD1 identical over 7 bases. The CDR3 totals 14 residues. V dropped 5 bases and J dropped 1; count of bases not matched to a gene: 4. Germline V gene sequence: CDR1 MNHEY, CDR2 SVGAGI. DNA of the CDR3: TGTGCCAGCAGTAACAGGGGTTTTAACTATGGCTACACCTTC. Protein sequence: CASSNRGFNYGYTF.

V is TRBV30 and J is TRBJ2-5; 11 bases line up with TRBD2. This CDR3 has 17 amino acids. From germline, CDR1 is GTSNPN and CDR2 SVGIG (reference sequence). V lost 5 bases to trimming and J lost 0 bases; unmatched junction nucleotides: 11. Here the CDR3 reads CAWGLAGGPPYQETQYF. CDR3 in DNA: TGTGCCTGGGGTCTAGCGGGGGGTCCTCCTTACCAAGAGACCCAGTACTTC.

The chain couples TRBV10-1 to TRBJ2-1; D unclear. Trimming cost V 1 base and J 7 bases, with 8 bases left between them. CDR3 length: 13 residues. In germline, CDR1 is WNHNN, CDR2 SYGVQD (reference sequence). This CDR3 is CASSELAWNEQFF. CDR3 in DNA: TGCGCCAGCAGTGAGTTGGCATGGAATGAGCAGTTCTTC.

V is TRBV30 and J is TRBJ2-3; perhaps TRBD2 as D (6 bases). The V gene lost 0 bases and the J gene lost 1 base, with 8 bases spanning the gap. Germline CDR1 reads GTSNPN; CDR2 reads SVGIG (reference sequence). CDR3 length: 14 residues. This chain's CDR3 is CAWSVGGGTDTQYF. In DNA form, the CDR3 reads TGTGCCTGGAGTGTAGGCGGGGGCACAGATACGCAGTATTTT.

A single count supports this clone. The chain couples TRBV7-9 to TRBJ2-5; 7 bases are shared with TRBD2. V trimming: 0 bases; J trimming: 5 bases; junction bases outside the gene matches: 6. The CDR3 covers 15 residues. In germline, CDR1 is SEHNR, CDR2 FQNEAQ (reference sequence). In DNA, the CDR3 is TGTGCCAGCAGCTTAGCCAGCGGGAAACCGGAGACCCAGTACTTC. It specifies CASSLASGKPETQYF.

The J gene is TRBJ2-2, the V gene TRBV19; D gene unclear. The length of the CDR3 is 14 residues. The germline V gene encodes CDR1 LNHDA and CDR2 SQIVND (reference sequence). V lost 0 bases and J lost 3, with 5 bases in between. The CDR3 DNA sequence: TGTGCCAGTAGTATAGATCCGTACACCGGGGAGCTGTTTTTT. Translating it yields CASSIDPYTGELFF.

The chain couples TRBV7-9 to TRBJ2-7; 11 bases match TRBD1. The CDR3 contains 15 residues. Germline V gene data show CDR1 as SEHNR and CDR2 as FQNEAQ (reference sequence). J gave up 4 bases and V 3 bases, and 5 bases lay outside the gene matches. The CDR3 here is CASSLTGTGGYEQYF. For the CDR3, the DNA is TGTGCCAGCAGCTTGACGGGGACAGGGGGGTACGAGCAGTACTTC.

The J gene is TRBJ2-2, the V gene TRBV5-1, with 7 nucleotides matching TRBD2. Germline V lookup: CDR1 SGHRS, CDR2 YFSETQ. Unmatched junction bases numbered 3, after V lost 0 bases and J lost 1 base. The CDR3 extends over 16 amino acids. The CDR3: CASSLASGMNTGELFF. The DNA of the CDR3 is TGCGCCAGCAGCTTGGCCAGCGGGATGAACACCGGGGAGCTGTTTTTT. Full variable domain (rest looked up from reference TRBV5-1 and TRBJ2-2): KAGVTQTPRYLIKTRGQQVTLSCSPISGHRSVSWYQQTPGQGLQFLFEYFSETQRNKGNFPGRFSGRQFSNSRSEMNVSTLELGDSALYLCASSLASGMNTGELFFGEGSRLTVL.

The chain is built from TRBV13 and TRBJ1-3, with TRBD1 matching over 7 bases. V was pared by 1 base and J by 1 base, with 7 bases of the junction left unmatched. Per the germline V gene, CDR1 is PRHDT and CDR2 is FYEKMQ (reference sequence). CDR3 length equals 17 residues. The CDR3 bases are TGTGCCAGCAGCTTAGCAGCAGGGGGGCCATCTGGAAACACCATATATTTT. It specifies CASSLAAGGPSGNTIYF.

This chain joins TRBV9 and TRBJ2-5, with 8 bases fitting TRBD2. The trim removed 0 bases at V and 3 bases at J, leaving 10 bases unmatched. The CDR3 is 17 amino acids. The germline V gene has CDR1 SGDLS and CDR2 YYNGEE. CDR3 in amino acids: CASSVDPAGGVEETQYF. In nucleotides, the CDR3 is TGTGCCAGCAGCGTAGATCCGGCGGGGGGTGTTGAAGAGACCCAGTACTTC.

This chain uses TRBV6-1 with TRBJ2-7; tentative D call: TRBD1 (6 bases). Germline CDR1 reads MNHNS; CDR2 reads SASEGT. The V end lost 10 bases, the J end lost 3 bases, and 16 bases lay between the germline ends. This CDR3 comprises 13 residues. The CDR3 DNA sequence: TGTGCCACCACAGACAGGCCCGACTACGAGCAGTACTTC. This sequence encodes CATTDRPDYEQYF.

This clone appeared once. The rearrangement joins TRBV30 to TRBJ1-2; 8 nucleotides match TRBD1. The CDR3 has 13 amino acids. Germline V lookup: CDR1 GTSNPN, CDR2 SVGIG (reference sequence). The J segment lost 6 bases and the V segment lost 5 bases, leaving 8 bases of the junction unmatched. The CDR3 here is CAWDNRDRNGYTF. In DNA form, the CDR3 reads TGTGCCTGGGATAACCGGGACAGGAATGGCTACACCTTC.

The chain combines TRBV5-1 with TRBJ2-2; 10 bases are a match to TRBD1. The junction had 6 bases not matched to a gene; V was cut back by 7 bases and J by 6 bases. Per the germline V gene, CDR1 is SGHRS and CDR2 is YFSETQ. CDR3 length equals 14 residues. Here the CDR3 DNA reads TGCGCCAGCGGGGACAGGGGAGTCGCCGGGGAGCTGTTTTTT. Residues: CASGDRGVAGELFF.

This clone occurred once. The genes are TRBV5-4 and TRBJ2-5; 7 bases line up with TRBD2. The CDR3 runs to 13 residues. Germline CDR1 and CDR2: SGHNT and YYREEE (reference sequence). The V gene end was trimmed by 1 base and the J gene end by 4 bases; junction bases not matched to a gene: 1. CDR3 region: CASSLPGGETQYF. For the CDR3, the DNA is TGTGCCAGCAGCTTGCCGGGAGGAGAGACCCAGTACTTC.

The CDR3 here is CASSFARGRGRMNTEAFF. CDR3 coding DNA: TGTGCCAGCAGCTTCGCCCGGGGAAGGGGGCGAATGAACACTGAAGCTTTCTTT. The genes are TRBV11-1 and TRBJ1-1; TRBD1 agrees at 7 bases. The CDR3 totals 18 residues. The germline gives CDR1 SGHAT, CDR2 FQDESV (reference sequence). The J segment lost 0 bases and the V segment lost 3 bases, leaving 13 bases of the junction unmatched.

This chain joins TRBV29-1 and TRBJ1-3, with 9 nucleotides matching TRBD1. Germline V gene lookup returns CDR1 SQVTM and CDR2 ANQGSEA. This CDR3 contains 15 residues. J was trimmed by 2 bases and V by 7 bases; bases with no gene match: 9. CDR3 residues: CSAIGTGSPGNTIYF. DNA of the CDR3: TGCAGCGCGATTGGGACAGGGAGTCCTGGAAACACCATATATTTT.